This record looks at one T cell receptor (beta chain) sequence and its context. Its specificity is unknown. Primers used in a second PCR of about 6 to 11 cycles were a sample-barcoded 5' primer and a J-beta primer mix. TCRdb used MiXCR to reprocess the 5' RACE reads, holding one entry per CDR3 protein. The sample shows over 600,000 distinct CDR3 sequences, less than 45% of them seen only once. Germline V CDR1 and CDR2: MDHEN, SYDVKM. J was trimmed by 1 base and V by 4 bases; bases with no gene match: 10. The CDR3 is 16 residues long. The entry originates in a study of blood T cells in healthy people across ages. Across the study: When template switching was applied, about one barcoded beta molecule was captured per two T cells.

Findings and caveats of the study: PBMCs were not sorted, which prevented a conclusive comparison of naive versus antigen-experienced cells. Higher diversity and more naive CD4+ cells were features of long-lived donors, compared to aged donors. With age, beta diversity per million T cells declined roughly linearly, significantly by 30 to 40.

The TCR originated in a man aged 80 or over in good health. This chain links TRBV28 with TRBJ2-7; TRBD1 matches at 7 bases. Sequenced: blood. The CDR3 spells CASSSPGQYTSYEQYF. The CDR3, as DNA: TGTGCCAGCAGTTCCCCGGGACAGTATACATCCTACGAGCAGTACTTC.